What follows are 4 T cell receptor beta chains derived from one specimen sequenced in a study of T cell responses to AZD1222 COVID-19 vaccine. Generated by immunoSEQ multiplex PCR, the TCRdb table keeps only in-frame clones and is missing some. Of 110,000 or so clones listed, about 86% are singletons. This material consisted of peripheral blood, taken on day 0 of AZD1222 vaccination. The receptors derive from an adult in good health.

This chain joins TRBV4-3 and TRBJ1-2, with 9 bases that match TRBD1. V gave up 0 bases and J gave up 7 bases; unmatched junction bases: 6. The CDR3 totals 15 residues. The germline V gene has CDR1 LGHNA and CDR2 YSLEER. The CDR3: CASSQEHTGGFGYTF. CDR3 DNA sequence: TGCGCCAGCAGCCAAGAGCATACAGGGGGCTTTGGCTACACCTTC.

The J gene is TRBJ1-2, the V gene TRBV6-5; TRBD1 agrees at 7 bases. V was clipped by 4 bases and J by 4 bases; unmatched bases: 9. The germline V gene has CDR1 MNHEY and CDR2 SVGAGI. The CDR3 extends over 15 amino acids. The CDR3 here is CASSSWGGTAYGYTF. The CDR3 nucleotides are TGTGCCAGCAGTTCCTGGGGGGGGACAGCCTATGGCTACACCTTC.

This clone was seen a handful of times. The chain combines TRBV27 with TRBJ1-1, with D tentatively TRBD1 (5 bases). The CDR3 length is 14 residues. Germline values: CDR1 MNHEY, CDR2 SMNVEV (reference sequence). The V end was cut by 3 bases, the J end by 0 bases, with 8 bases between. CDR3: CASSLTDLNTEAFF. CDR3 nucleotides: TGTGCCAGCAGTTTGACAGACTTGAACACTGAAGCTTTCTTT.

The V call is TRBV19, the J call TRBJ1-5, with 8 bases identical to TRBD1. From germline, CDR1 is LNHDA and CDR2 SQIVND (reference sequence). J gave up 10 bases and V 7 bases, and 15 bases lay outside the gene matches. The length of the CDR3 is 15 residues. Here the CDR3 DNA reads TGTGCCAGTACAGCAGGACAGGGTCCTTTTCGACCCCAGCATTTT. It yields the protein CASTAGQGPFRPQHF.